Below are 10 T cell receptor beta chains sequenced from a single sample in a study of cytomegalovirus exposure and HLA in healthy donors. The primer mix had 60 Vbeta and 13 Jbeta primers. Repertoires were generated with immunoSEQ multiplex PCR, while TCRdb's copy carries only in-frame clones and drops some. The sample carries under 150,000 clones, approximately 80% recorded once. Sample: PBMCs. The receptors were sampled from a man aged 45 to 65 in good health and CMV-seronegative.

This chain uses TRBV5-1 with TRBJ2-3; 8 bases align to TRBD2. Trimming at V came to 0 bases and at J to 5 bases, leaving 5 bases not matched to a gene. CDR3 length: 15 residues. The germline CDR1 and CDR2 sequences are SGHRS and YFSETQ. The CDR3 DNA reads TGCGCCAGCAGCTTGGCCGGGGGGGGAGTAGATACGCAGTATTTT. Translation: CASSLAGGGVDTQYF.

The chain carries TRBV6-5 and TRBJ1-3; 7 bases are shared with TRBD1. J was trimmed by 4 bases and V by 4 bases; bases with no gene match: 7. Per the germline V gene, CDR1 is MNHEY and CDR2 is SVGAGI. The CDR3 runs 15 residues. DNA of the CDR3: TGTGCCAGCAGTTCCCCTGACAGGGCCGGAAACACCATATATTTT. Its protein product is CASSSPDRAGNTIYF.

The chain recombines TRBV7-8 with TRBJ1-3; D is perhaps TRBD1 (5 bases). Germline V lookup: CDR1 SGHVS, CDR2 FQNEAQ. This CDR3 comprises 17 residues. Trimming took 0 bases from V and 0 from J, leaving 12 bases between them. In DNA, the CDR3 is TGTGCCAGCAGCTTAGCGCTCCGGGGGAGCTCTGGAAACACCATATATTTT. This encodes CASSLALRGSSGNTIYF.

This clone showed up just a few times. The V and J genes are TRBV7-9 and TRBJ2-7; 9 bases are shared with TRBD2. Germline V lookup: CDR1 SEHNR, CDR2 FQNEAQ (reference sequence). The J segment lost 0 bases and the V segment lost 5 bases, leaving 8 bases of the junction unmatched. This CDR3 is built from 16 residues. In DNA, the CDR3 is TGTGCCAGCAGCCGGGCGGGGGGGGACCCCTCCTACGAGCAGTACTTC. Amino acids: CASSRAGGDPSYEQYF.

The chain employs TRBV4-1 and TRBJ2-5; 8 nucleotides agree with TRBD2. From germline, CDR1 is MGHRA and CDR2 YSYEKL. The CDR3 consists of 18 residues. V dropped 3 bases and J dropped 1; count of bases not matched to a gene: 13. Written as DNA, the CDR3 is TGCGCCAGCAGCCATCTAATACTGGTTACTAGCGGCCAAGAGACCCAGTACTTC. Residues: CASSHLILVTSGQETQYF.

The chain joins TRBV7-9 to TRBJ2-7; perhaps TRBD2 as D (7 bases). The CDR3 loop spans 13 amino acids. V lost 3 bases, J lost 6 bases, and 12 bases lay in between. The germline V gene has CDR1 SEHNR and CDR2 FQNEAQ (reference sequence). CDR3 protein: CASSFGGPVEQYF. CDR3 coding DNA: TGTGCCAGCAGCTTCGGGGGGCCGGTCGAGCAGTACTTC. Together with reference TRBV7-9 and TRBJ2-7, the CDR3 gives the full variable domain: DTGVSQNPRHKITKRGQNVTFRCDPISEHNRLYWYRQTLGQGPEFLTYFQNEAQLEKSRLLSDRFSAERPKGSFSTLEIQRTEQGDSAMYLCASSFGGPVEQYFGPGTRLTVT.

The CDR3 sequence: CSVELRDTEAFF. The CDR3 DNA reads as TGCAGCGTTGAACTCAGGGACACTGAAGCTTTCTTT. The chain employs TRBV29-1 and TRBJ1-1, with D maybe TRBD1 (5 bases). V gave up 2 bases and J gave up 3 bases, with 7 bases separating them. The CDR3 contains 12 residues. From germline, CDR1 is SQVTM and CDR2 ANQGSEA.

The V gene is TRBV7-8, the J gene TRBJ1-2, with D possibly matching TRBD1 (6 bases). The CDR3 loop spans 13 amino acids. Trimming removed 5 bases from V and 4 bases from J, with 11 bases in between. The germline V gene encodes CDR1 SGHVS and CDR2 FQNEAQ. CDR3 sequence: CASSPDRSYGYTF. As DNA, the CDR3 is TGTGCCAGCAGCCCAGACAGGTCCTATGGCTACACCTTC.

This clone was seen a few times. The CDR3 reads CAWSGLGRNTGELFF. DNA of the CDR3: TGTGCCTGGAGCGGACTAGGAAGGAACACCGGGGAGCTGTTTTTT. The chain carries TRBV30 and TRBJ2-2; TRBD2 matches 7 bases. The germline V gene encodes CDR1 GTSNPN and CDR2 SVGIG (reference sequence). The CDR3 spans 15 residues. Trimming took 3 bases from V and 1 from J; bases not matched to a gene: 5.

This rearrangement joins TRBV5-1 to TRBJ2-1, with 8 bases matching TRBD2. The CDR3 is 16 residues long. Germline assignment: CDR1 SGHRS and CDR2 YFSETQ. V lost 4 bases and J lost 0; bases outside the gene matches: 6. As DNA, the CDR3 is TGCGCCAGCAGCGGGGGCGGGAGGAGCTCCTACAATGAGCAGTTCTTC. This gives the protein CASSGGGRSSYNEQFF. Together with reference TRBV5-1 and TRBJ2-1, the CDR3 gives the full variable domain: KAGVTQTPRYLIKTRGQQVTLSCSPISGHRSVSWYQQTPGQGLQFLFEYFSETQRNKGNFPGRFSGRQFSNSRSEMNVSTLELGDSALYLCASSGGGRSSYNEQFFGPGTRLTVL.